This paragraph covers one T cell receptor (beta chain) sequence. This clone showed up just a few times. No antigen is known for it. Base qualities are not recorded, but no much larger clone differs from it by a single base. The donors were healthy, HIV-negative adults with no recently reported acute infections or vaccinations. Only Caucasian adults living in Nashville, Tennessee, USA were represented among the donors. CD4+ T cells were enriched by magnetic negative selection; naive cells were then positively selected on CD45RA, and the negative fraction formed the memory subset. Blood was obtained by leukapheresis, after which PBMCs were separated by Ficoll-Histopaque density gradient centrifugation and cryopreserved in liquid nitrogen vapor phase. Analytical flow cytometry was used to check the purity and quantity of each magnetically sorted T cell population. From each sorted fraction, genomic DNA was isolated and quantified by UV absorbance on a Nanodrop 2000c.

The sample originates from a study of shared clonotypes between healthy human individuals (TCRdb year 2020). A note on the overall study: A couple of women and a few men aged 18 to 49 years were included in the cohort. For each donor, three plates each were used for CD4 naive and CD4 memory, two plates were used for CD8 naive, and one plate was used for CD8 memory. Blood TCR repertoires of five healthy adults were deeply sequenced to estimate repertoire size and the extent of clonotype sharing between individuals. To increase sequencing depth and limit assay-specific biases, different laboratories used diverse techniques to prepare libraries and sequence TCR repertoires. Between about 0.8 and 8.9 billion PBMCs per donor were obtained by leukapheresis. The investigation overall reported the following: Pairwise subsampling led to the expectation that sequencing depth would affect the degree of clonotype sharing among donors. Incomplete sequencing was indicated by rarefaction of sorted-subset datasets, despite the large sequencing depth. Estimated clonotype richness was generally larger for naive than for memory subsets. Because the study included only a small number of donors, the genetic and exposure-history diversity represented was limited. Sharing across several donors was observed for about 4.8% of naive CD4, less than 4% of naive CD8, roughly 2.3% of memory CD4, and around 0.4% of memory CD8 clonotypes. Compared with non-shared clonotypes, clonotypes shared by all four sorted-subset donors had higher generation probabilities. Sampling was restricted to blood, and TCR repertoires in tissues likely differ from the TCR repertoires found in blood.

CDR1 and CDR2 were assigned from the germline V gene as SNHLY and FYNNEI. Spanning cysteine to phenylalanine, the CDR3 consists of 12 amino acids. The only DNA kept is the CDR3, 36 bases in frame from the first base. V is reduced by 6 bases and J by 11 bases, leaving a spacing of 14 bases between them. Using the deep immunoSEQ assay, TCR CDR3 regions were amplified from genomic DNA by multiplex PCR. Genomic DNA extracted from each cell subset was distributed evenly over all wells of several immunoSEQ 96-well plates, and each plate served as one replicate. Each replicate PCR for sorted subsets received around 210 ng genomic DNA, equal to tens of thousands of T cell genomes. Purified libraries were measured with a Qubit 3.0 fluorometer, size-checked on a Bioanalyzer 2100, and measured again with the KAPA Library Quantification kit. A separate single-read 150-cycle Illumina NextSeq 550 flow cell was used to sequence each immunoSEQ 96-well plate. As for the authors' bioinformatics: Because the immunoSEQ output held only junctional sequences and lacked quality scores, the filtering could not match the filtering applied to full-length reads. To assign V/J genes and CDR3, sequences were annotated using PyIR, a Python wrapper for IgBLAST v1.9, with IMGT germline references. Reads were removed for weak V/J assignments (E-value above 1e-6), missing CDR3, stop codons, out-of-frame junctions, or ambiguous translated residues. V3J clonotypes were defined as sequences sharing an identical inferred V gene, J gene, and CDR3 amino acid sequence. Percentage overlap between repertoires was computed as shared unique clonotypes divided by the size of the smaller repertoire. Repertoire richness was assessed with RTK rarefaction, the Chao1 estimator, and Recon v2.1 estimates of unobserved clonotypes. OLGA was used to compute generation probabilities for all TCRbeta clonotypes that the gDNA method yielded from a few donors. Sourced from immuneACCESS, this table was stored by TCRdb with only in-frame sequences that have V and J called. A share of the clones is absent; for the studies checked, an unresolved V gene accounts for under half, and the remainder has no known explanation. The DNA gave D and trimming, while V, J and clone size come from that table. In this sample the table shows a few hundred thousand clones, around 97% of which occur a single time. 0.045% to 0.06% of the sample is in the top ten clones.

The TCR originated in a woman aged 25 to 39 in good health. Rearrangement joined TRBV2 to TRBJ1-5; TRBD1 is possibly the D segment (6 matching bases). Sequences were obtained from naive CD4+ T cells sorted from blood. The cell subset or site label, as the study defines it: CD45RA+ positively selected. The CDR3 protein is CASSTGSWAQHF. In nucleotide form, the sequence is TGTGCCAGCAGCACAGGGTCATGGGCCCAGCATTTT.